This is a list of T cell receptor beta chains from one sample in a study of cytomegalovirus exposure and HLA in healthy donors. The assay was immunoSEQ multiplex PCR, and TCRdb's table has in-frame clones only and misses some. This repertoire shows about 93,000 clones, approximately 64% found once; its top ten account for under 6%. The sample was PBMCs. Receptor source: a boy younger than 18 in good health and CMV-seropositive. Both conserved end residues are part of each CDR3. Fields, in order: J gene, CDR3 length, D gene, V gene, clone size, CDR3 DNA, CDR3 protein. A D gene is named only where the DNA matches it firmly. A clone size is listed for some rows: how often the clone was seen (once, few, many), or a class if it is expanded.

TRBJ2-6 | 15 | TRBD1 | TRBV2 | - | TGTGCCAGCAGTTTACAGGGGAGAGGGGCCAACGTCCTGACTTTC | CASSLQGRGANVLTF
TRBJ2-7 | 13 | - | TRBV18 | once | TGTGCCAGCTCGTCGGACAGATCCTACGAGCAGTACTTC | CASSSDRSYEQYF
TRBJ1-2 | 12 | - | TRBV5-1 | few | TGCGCCAGCAGCTTCCCTGACACTGGCTACACCTTC | CASSFPDTGYTF
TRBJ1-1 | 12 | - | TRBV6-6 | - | TGTGCCAGTCGCGGGGATTTAACTGAAGCTTTCTTT | CASRGDLTEAFF
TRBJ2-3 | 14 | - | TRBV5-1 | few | TGCGCCAGCAGCTTGGGACAGCCCCAGGATACGCAGTATTTT | CASSLGQPQDTQYF
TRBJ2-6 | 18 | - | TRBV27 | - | TGTGCCAGCAGTTTATATGCAGGGGCCGGCTCTGGGGCCAACGTCCTGACTTTC | CASSLYAGAGSGANVLTF
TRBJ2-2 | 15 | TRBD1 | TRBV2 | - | TGTGCCAGCAGTCTGACAGGGACGAACACCGGGGAGCTGTTTTTT | CASSLTGTNTGELFF
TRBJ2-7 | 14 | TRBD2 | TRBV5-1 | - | TGCGCCAGCAGGGAAGCGGGAGCAACCTACGAGCAGTACTTC | CASREAGATYEQYF
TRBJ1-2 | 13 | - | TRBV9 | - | TGTGCCAGCAGCGCAACAGGGACCTATGGCTACACCTTC | CASSATGTYGYTF
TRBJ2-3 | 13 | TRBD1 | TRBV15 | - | TGTGCCACCTCTAGACAGGGCCTAGATACGCAGTATTTT | CATSRQGLDTQYF
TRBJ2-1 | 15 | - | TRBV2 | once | TGTGCCAGCAGGCCGGACGGGCGGGATAACAATGAGCAGTTCTTC | CASRPDGRDNNEQFF
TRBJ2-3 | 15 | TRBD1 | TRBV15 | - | TGTGCCACCAGCAGTAACAGGGGGAGCACAGATACGCAGTATTTT | CATSSNRGSTDTQYF
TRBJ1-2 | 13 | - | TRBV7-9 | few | TGTGCCAGCAGCTTAGCGGGACACTCCGACTACACCTTC | CASSLAGHSDYTF
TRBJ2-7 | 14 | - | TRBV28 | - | TGTGCCAGCAGTCCCGGAGACAGGTACTACGAGCAGTACTTC | CASSPGDRYYEQYF
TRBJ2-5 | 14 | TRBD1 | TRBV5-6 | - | TGTGCCAGCAGCCGGACAGGTTCCCAAGAGACCCAGTACTTC | CASSRTGSQETQYF
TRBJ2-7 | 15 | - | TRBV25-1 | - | TGTGCCAGCAGTGACGGGATACAAGTCTCCTACGAGCAGTACTTC | CASSDGIQVSYEQYF
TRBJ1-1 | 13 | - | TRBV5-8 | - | TGTGCCGCCGTCCCGAGAGGAGGGACTGAAGCTTTCTTT | CAAVPRGGTEAFF
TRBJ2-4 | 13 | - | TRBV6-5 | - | TGTGCCAGCAGTTACACCCGGGACTCTATTCAGTACTTC | CASSYTRDSIQYF
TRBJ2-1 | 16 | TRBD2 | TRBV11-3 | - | TGTGCCAGCAGCCCTTCGGCGGGGGGGCCATGGGGTGAGCAGTTCTTC | CASSPSAGGPWGEQFF
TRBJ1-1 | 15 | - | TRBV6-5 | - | TGTGCCAGCAGCCCTAACGGTCCGCCGGGGACTGAAGCTTTCTTT | CASSPNGPPGTEAFF
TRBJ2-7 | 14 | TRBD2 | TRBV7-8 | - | TGTGCCAGCAGCCAGCGGACTAGCGACTACGAGCAGTACTTC | CASSQRTSDYEQYF
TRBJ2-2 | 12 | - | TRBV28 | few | TGTGCCAGCAGTTTACCTGCCGGGGAGCTGTTTTTT | CASSLPAGELFF
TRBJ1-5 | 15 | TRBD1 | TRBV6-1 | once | TGTGCCAGCAGTGAAGAAGGGACAGGGCACCAGCCCCAGCATTTT | CASSEEGTGHQPQHF
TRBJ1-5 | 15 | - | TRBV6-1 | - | TGTGCCAGCAGTGAAGCGGGGGGAAACAATCAGCCCCAGCATTTT | CASSEAGGNNQPQHF
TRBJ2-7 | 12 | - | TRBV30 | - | TGTGCCTGGAGCAGGGGTACCTACGAGCAGTACTTC | CAWSRGTYEQYF
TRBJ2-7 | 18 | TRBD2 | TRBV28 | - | TGTGCCAGCAGTTTTCAGGGGACTAGCGGGACCTACCTCTACGAGCAGTACTTC | CASSFQGTSGTYLYEQYF
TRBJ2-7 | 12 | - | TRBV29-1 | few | TGCAGCGTTGAAGGGGCAGGGCGCGAGCAGTACTTC | CSVEGAGREQYF
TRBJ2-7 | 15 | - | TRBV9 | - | TGTGCCAGCAGCGTAGTAGAGGGGGACCCCTACGAGCAGTACTTC | CASSVVEGDPYEQYF
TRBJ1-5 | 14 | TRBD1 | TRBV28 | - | TGTGCCAGCAGATCGACAGGGAACAATCAGCCCCAGCATTTT | CASRSTGNNQPQHF
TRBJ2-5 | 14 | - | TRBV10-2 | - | TGCGCCAGCAGTGATGCGCGTTACCAAGAGACCCAGTACTTC | CASSDARYQETQYF
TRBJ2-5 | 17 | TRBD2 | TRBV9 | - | TGTGCCAGCAGCGCTTCGGGGACTAGCGGGAGGGTAGAGACCCAGTACTTC | CASSASGTSGRVETQYF
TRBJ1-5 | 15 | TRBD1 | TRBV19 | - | TGTGCCAGTAGTAGGGACAGGGCTAAAAATCAGCCCCAGCATTTT | CASSRDRAKNQPQHF
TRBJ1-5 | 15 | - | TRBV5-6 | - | TGTGCCAGCAGCTTGGGCGAGGGATTCGGCCAGCCCCAGCATTTT | CASSLGEGFGQPQHF
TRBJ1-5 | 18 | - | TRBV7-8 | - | TGTGCCAGCAGCCCAGTCGGGACACGGTTTCTGGGCGGTCAGCCCCAGCATTTT | CASSPVGTRFLGGQPQHF
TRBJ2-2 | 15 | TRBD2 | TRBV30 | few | TGTGCCTGGAGTGTACGGCGGGAGTGGTCCGGGGAGCTGTTTTTT | CAWSVRREWSGELFF
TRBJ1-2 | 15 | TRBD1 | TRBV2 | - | TGTGCCAGCACCTCCCCGGGACAGAGTTTTTATGGCTACCCCTTC | CASTSPGQSFYGYPF
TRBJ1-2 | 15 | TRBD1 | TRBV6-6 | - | TGTGCCAGCAGTTATTTGACAGGGAAGAACTATGGCTACACCTTC | CASSYLTGKNYGYTF
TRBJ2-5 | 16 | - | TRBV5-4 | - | TGTGCCAGCAGGACAGGAGGGAGCGGGAACCAAGAGACCCAGTACTTC | CASRTGGSGNQETQYF
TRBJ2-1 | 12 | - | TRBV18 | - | TGTGCCAGCTCACGGGATAGCGGCCATCAGTTCTTC | CASSRDSGHQFF
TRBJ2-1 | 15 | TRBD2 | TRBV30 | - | TGTGCCTGGAGTTTTTCTCCGGGACTAGCGGGGGAGCAGTTCTTC | CAWSFSPGLAGEQFF